This T cell receptor (beta chain) comes out of a study of T cell responses to AZD1222 COVID-19 vaccine. CDR3 length equals 16 residues. Trimming cost V 4 bases and J 5 bases; bases outside gene matches: 12. Germline CDR1 and CDR2: MGHRA and YSYEKL. TCRdb's copy holds only in-frame clones and misses some; the assay was immunoSEQ multiplex PCR. The sample lists about 130,000 clones; 85% to 95% were seen once. The clonotype originates from an adult who received the AZD1222 COVID-19 vaccine. Here the sequenced sample was peripheral blood, taken 28 days after the second AZD1222 dose. V gene TRBV4-1 combines with J gene TRBJ1-2; TRBD1 agrees at 8 bases. CDR3 sequence: CASSPRGTGVRYGYTF. CDR3 sequence (DNA): TGCGCCAGCAGCCCGAGGGGGACAGGCGTACGGTATGGCTACACCTTC.